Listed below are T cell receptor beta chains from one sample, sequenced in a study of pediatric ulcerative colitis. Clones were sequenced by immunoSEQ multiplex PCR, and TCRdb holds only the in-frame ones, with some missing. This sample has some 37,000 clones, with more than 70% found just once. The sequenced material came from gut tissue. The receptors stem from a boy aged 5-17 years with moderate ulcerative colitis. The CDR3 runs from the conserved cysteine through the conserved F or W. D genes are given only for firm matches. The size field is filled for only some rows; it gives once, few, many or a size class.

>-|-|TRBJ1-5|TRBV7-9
TGTGCCAGCAGCTCGAACGTTCAGCCCCAGCATTTT
CASSSNVQPQHF
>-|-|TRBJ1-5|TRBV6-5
TGTGCCAGCAGTTACTCGGGCGACGTTCAGCCCCAGCATTTT
CASSYSGDVQPQHF
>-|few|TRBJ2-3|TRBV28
TGTGCCAGCAGGGTGTCCGATACGCAGTATTTT
CASRVSDTQYF
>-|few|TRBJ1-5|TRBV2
TGTGCCAGCAGTGTTGGGTTGGGTAGTCAGCCCCAGCATTTT
CASSVGLGSQPQHF
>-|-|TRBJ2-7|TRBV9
TGTGCCAGCAGCGTAGCCGCACAGACTATCTCCTACGAGCAGTACTTC
CASSVAAQTISYEQYF
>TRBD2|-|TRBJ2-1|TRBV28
TGTGCCAGCAGTTTTATTGGGCTAGCGGGAGGGCCTCCCTACACTTACAATGAGCAGTTCTTC
CASSFIGLAGGPPYTYNEQFF
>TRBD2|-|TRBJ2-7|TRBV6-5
TGTGCCCGGGAGGGGCATCCGAGCGAGCAGTACTTC
CAREGHPSEQYF
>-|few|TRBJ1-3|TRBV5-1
TGCGCCAGCAGCTTGGCCCCCGGGGGTTCTGGAAACACCATATATTTT
CASSLAPGGSGNTIYF
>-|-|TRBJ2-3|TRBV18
TGTGCCAGCTCACCTACTCATGGAGCAGATACGCAGTATTTT
CASSPTHGADTQYF
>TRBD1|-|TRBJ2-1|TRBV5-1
TGCGCCAGCAGCACTGGGACAGGGTACCCCTACAATGAGCAGTTCTTC
CASSTGTGYPYNEQFF
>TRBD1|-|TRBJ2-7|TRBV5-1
TGCGCCAGCAGCCCCGGACAGGCGCGGTCCTACGAGCAGTACTTC
CASSPGQARSYEQYF
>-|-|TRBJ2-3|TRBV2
TGTGCCAGCAGGGACGACACAGATACGCAGTATTTT
CASRDDTDTQYF
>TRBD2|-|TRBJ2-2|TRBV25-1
TGTGCCAGCAGTGAATATGAGCGAGCGGGAGATACCGGGGAGCTGTTTTTT
CASSEYERAGDTGELFF
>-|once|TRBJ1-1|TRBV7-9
TGTGCCAGCAGCCCGAGAGGGCAGCGGAACACTGAAGCTTTCTTT
CASSPRGQRNTEAFF
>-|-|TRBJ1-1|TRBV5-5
TGTGCCAGCAGCGTCGGGTACGCTGAAGCTTTCTTT
CASSVGYAEAFF
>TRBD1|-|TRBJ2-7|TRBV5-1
TGCGCCAGCAGCTCCCGGGACAGGGGATACGAGCAGTACTTC
CASSSRDRGYEQYF
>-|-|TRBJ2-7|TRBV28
TGTGCCAGCAGTTCCCCGGCGGGCGGCAAGTACGAGCAGTACTTC
CASSSPAGGKYEQYF
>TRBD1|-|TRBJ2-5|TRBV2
TGTGCCAGCAGACAGGGGTACCAAGAGACCCAGTACTTC
CASRQGYQETQYF
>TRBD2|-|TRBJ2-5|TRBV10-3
TGTGCCATCAGTGTCGAGACCGTGGCGGGGGGGTACCAAGAGACCCAGTACTTC
CAISVETVAGGYQETQYF
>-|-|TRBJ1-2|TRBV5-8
TGTGCCAGCAGCCTGCCTTGGGGGGATGGCTACACCTTC
CASSLPWGDGYTF
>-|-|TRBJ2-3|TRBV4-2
TGTGCCAGCAGCCAAACGACGAGTTTGGGGCCAGATACGCAGTATTTT
CASSQTTSLGPDTQYF
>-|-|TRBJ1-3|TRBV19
TGTGCCAGTAGTATGCCCCCTGGGCAGAACACCATATATTTT
CASSMPPGQNTIYF